This TCR beta chain was retrieved from a study of cytomegalovirus exposure and HLA in healthy donors. Germline V gene sequence: CDR1 SGHNT, CDR2 YENEEA. Trimming took 1 base from V and 5 from J; bases not matched to a gene: 1. The CDR3 is made up of 15 amino acids. Vbeta (60) and Jbeta (13) primers were used in the PCR. Using immunoSEQ multiplex PCR, the repertoire was profiled, and TCRdb retains in-frame clones only, with some absent. The sample consists of approximately 220,000 clones, around 85% of them appearing once. The receptor's source is a girl aged 2 to 10 in good health and CMV-seronegative. Sequenced: PBMCs. This chain joins TRBV11-3 and TRBJ2-5; 13 bases line up with TRBD2. The CDR3, as DNA: TGTGCCAGCAGCTTAGTGGGACTAGCGGGGGAGACCCAGTACTTC. Translating it yields CASSLVGLAGETQYF. Full variable domain (outside the CDR3, taken from reference TRBV11-3 and TRBJ2-5): EAGVVQSPRYKIIEKKQPVAFWCNPISGHNTLYWYLQNLGQGPELLIRYENEEAVDDSQLPKDRFSAERLKGVDSTLKIQPAELGDSAVYLCASSLVGLAGETQYFGPGTRLLVL.